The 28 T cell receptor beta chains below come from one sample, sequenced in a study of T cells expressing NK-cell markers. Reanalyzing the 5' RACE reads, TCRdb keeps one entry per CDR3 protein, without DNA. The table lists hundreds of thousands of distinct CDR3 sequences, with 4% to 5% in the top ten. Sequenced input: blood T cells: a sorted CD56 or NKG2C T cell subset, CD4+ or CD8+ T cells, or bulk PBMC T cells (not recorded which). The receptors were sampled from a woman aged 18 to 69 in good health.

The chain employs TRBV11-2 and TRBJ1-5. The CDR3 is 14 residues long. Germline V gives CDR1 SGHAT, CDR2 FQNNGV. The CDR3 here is CASSLGRSGQPQHF. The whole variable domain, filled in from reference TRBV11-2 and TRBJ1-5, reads EAGVAQSPRYKIIEKRQSVAFWCNPISGHATLYWYQQILGQGPKLLIQFQNNGVVDDSQLPKDRFSAERLKGVDSTLKIQPAKLEDSAVYLCASSLGRSGQPQHFGDGTRLSIL.

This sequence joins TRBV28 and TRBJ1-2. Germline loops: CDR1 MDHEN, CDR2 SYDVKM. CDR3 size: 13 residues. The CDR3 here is CASSLWTNYGYTF.

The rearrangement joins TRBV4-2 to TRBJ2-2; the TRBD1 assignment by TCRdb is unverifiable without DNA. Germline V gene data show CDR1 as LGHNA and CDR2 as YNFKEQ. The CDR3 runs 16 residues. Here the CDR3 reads CASSQDRWGGAGELSF.

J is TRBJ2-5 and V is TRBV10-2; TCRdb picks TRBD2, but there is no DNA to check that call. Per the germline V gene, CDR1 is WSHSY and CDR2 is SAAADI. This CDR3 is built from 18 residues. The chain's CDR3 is CASSETTPTSGGAFTQYF.

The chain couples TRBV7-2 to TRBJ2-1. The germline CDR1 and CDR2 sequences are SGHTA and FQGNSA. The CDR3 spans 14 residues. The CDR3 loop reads CASTVPLGNNEQFF.

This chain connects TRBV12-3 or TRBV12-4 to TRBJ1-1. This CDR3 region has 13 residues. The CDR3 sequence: CASRNSWNTEAFF.

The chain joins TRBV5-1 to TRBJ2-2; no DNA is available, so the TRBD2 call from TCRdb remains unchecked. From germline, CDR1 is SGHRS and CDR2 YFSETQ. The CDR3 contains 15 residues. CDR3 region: CASSPGGGSTGELFF.

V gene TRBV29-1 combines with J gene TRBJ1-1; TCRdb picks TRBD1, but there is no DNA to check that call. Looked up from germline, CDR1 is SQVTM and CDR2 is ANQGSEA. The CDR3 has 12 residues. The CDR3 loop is CSAGTGPTEAFF.

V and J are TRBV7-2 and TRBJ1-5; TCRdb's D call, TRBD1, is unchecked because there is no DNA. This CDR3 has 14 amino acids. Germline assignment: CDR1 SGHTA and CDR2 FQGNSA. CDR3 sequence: CASSFGTAGYPQHF.

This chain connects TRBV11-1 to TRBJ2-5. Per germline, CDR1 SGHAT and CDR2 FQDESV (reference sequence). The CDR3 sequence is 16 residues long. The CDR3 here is CASSLVGGRMQETQYF.

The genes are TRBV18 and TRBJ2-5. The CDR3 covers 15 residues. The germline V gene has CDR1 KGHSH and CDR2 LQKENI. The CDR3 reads CASSPPGPVKETQYF.

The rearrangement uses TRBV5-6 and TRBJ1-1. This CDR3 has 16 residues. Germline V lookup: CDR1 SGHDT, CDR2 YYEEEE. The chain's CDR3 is CASSLGRTLMNTEAFF.

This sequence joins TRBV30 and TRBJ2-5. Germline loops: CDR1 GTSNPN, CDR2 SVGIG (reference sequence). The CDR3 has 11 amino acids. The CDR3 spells CAWSPQETQYF.

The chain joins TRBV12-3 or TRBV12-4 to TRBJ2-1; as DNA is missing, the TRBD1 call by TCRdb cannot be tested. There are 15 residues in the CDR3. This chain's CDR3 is CASSSRGGGENEQFF.

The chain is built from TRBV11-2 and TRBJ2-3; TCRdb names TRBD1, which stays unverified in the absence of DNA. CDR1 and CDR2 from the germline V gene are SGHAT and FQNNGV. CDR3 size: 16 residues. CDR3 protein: CASRGIRRGSTDTQYF.

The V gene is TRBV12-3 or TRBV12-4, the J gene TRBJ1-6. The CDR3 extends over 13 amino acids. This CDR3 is CASTIQWPSPLHF.

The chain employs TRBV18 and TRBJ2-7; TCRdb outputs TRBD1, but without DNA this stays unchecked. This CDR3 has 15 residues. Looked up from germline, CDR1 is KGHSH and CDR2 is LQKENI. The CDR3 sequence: CASSQGQERAYEQYF.

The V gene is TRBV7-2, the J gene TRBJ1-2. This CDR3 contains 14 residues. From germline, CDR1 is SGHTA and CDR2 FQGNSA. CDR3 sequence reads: CASSLEVGTNGYTF.

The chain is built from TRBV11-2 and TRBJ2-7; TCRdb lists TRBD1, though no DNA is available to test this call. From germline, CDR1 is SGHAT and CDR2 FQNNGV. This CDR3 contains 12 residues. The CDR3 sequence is CASSGASYEQYF.

CDR3 sequence: CASSLGQGITYNSPLHF. The J gene is TRBJ1-6, the V gene TRBV7-2; no DNA is available, so the TRBD1 call from TCRdb remains unchecked. The CDR3 totals 17 residues. Germline loops: CDR1 SGHTA, CDR2 FQGNSA. Drawing the rest from reference TRBV7-2 and TRBJ1-6, the complete variable domain is GAGVSQSPSNKVTEKGKDVELRCDPISGHTALYWYRQSLGQGLEFLIYFQGNSAPDKSGLPSDRFSAERTGGSVSTLTIQRTQQEDSAVYLCASSLGQGITYNSPLHFGNGTRLTVT.

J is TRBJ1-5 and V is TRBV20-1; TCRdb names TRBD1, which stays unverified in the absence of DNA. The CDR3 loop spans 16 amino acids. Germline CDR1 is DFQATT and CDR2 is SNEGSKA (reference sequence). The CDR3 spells CSARDPKRTGNQPQHF.

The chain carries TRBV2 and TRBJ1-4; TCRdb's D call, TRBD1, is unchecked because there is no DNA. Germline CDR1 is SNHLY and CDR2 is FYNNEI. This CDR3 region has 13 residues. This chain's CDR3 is CASSGQVNEKLFF.

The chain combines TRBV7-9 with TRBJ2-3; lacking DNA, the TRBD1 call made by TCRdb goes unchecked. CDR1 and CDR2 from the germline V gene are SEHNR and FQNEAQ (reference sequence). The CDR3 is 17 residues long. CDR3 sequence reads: CASSLGVAGVAADTQYF.

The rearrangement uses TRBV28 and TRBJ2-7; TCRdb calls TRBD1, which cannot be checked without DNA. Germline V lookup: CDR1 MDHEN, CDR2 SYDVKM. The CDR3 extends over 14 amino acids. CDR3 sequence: CASSGTGNSYEQYF.

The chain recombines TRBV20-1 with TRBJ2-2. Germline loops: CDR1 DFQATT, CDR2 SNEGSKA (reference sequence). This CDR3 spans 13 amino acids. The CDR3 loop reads CSASGSFTGELFF.

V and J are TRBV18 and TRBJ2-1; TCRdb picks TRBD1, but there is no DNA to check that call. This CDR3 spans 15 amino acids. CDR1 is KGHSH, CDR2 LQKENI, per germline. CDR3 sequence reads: CASRPVGGPYNEQFF.

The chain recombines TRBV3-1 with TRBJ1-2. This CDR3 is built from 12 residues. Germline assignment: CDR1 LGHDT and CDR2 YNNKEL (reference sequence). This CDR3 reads CASSQDRYGYTF.

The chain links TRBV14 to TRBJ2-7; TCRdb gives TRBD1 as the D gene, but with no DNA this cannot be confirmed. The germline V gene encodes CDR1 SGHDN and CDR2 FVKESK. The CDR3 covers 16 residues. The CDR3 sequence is CASSQVGTGESYEQYF.